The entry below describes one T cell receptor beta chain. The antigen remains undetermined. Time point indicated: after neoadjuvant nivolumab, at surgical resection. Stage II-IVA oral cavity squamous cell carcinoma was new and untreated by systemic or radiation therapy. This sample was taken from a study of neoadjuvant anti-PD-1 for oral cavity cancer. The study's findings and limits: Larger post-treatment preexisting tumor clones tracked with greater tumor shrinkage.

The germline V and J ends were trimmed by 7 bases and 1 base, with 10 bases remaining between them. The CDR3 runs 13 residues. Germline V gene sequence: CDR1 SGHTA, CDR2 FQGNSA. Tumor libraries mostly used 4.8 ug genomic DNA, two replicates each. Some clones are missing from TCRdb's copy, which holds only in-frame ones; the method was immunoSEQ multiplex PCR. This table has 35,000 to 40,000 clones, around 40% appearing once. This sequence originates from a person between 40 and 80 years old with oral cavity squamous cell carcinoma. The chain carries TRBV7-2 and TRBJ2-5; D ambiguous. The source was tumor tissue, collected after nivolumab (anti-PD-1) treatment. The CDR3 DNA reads TGTGCCAGCACCCAGACTCTCCAAGAGACCCAGTACTTC. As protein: CASTQTLQETQYF.